One and the same sample provided the 27 T cell receptor beta chains below, sequenced in a study of blood T cells in healthy people across ages. Primers used in a second PCR of roughly 6 to 12 cycles were a sample-barcoded 5' primer and a J-beta primer mix. TCRdb processed the 5' RACE reads anew with MiXCR; each CDR3 protein has one entry. In the table there are some 900,000 distinct CDR3 sequences, 48% of which are singletons. The sample taken for sequencing was blood. These receptors were taken from a man between 25 and 39 years old in good health.

At least ten counts were recorded for this clonotype. The chain carries TRBV4-2 and TRBJ2-5; no definite D call. The CDR3 has 15 residues. Germline V lookup: CDR1 LGHNA, CDR2 YNFKEQ. Deletions cut 0 bases from V and 1 base from J, with 9 bases between. The chain's CDR3 is CASSQESGIQETQYF. CDR3 DNA sequence: TGTGCCAGCAGCCAAGAGTCAGGAATCCAAGAGACCCAGTACTTC.

The CDR3 nucleotides read TGTGCCAGCTCACCACAGAGTATTGATACGCAGTATTTT. Translated: CASSPQSIDTQYF. This sequence joins TRBV18 and TRBJ2-3; D not certain. From germline, CDR1 is KGHSH and CDR2 LQKENI. The CDR3 spans 13 residues. Trimming removed 1 base from V and 6 bases from J, with 8 bases in between.

This clonotype was recorded many times. The rearrangement joins TRBV13 to TRBJ2-1; 8 nucleotides align to TRBD2. Losses at the gene ends were 2 bases for V and 8 bases for J; bases not matched to a gene: 11. This CDR3 spans 16 amino acids. Germline V lookup: CDR1 PRHDT, CDR2 FYEKMQ (reference sequence). CDR3 protein: CASSLKIRGGLDEQFF. The CDR3, as DNA: TGTGCCAGCAGCTTAAAAATTCGGGGGGGCCTAGATGAGCAGTTCTTC.

The chain carries TRBV24-1 and TRBJ2-2; TRBD2 agrees at 9 bases. Germline V gene lookup returns CDR1 KGHDR and CDR2 SFDVKD. Trimming at V came to 0 bases and at J to 4 bases, leaving 2 bases not matched to a gene. This CDR3 region has 16 residues. The CDR3 protein is CATSDLRRGGTGELFF. CDR3 nucleotides: TGTGCCACCAGTGATTTGAGGCGGGGGGGCACCGGGGAGCTGTTTTTT.

This clonotype was counted ten times or more. The J gene is TRBJ1-4, the V gene TRBV29-1; D is uncertain. Trimming pared 5 bases from V and 7 bases from J, leaving 14 bases between. Germline V gene sequence: CDR1 SQVTM, CDR2 ANQGSEA. The CDR3 has 13 amino acids. DNA of the CDR3: TGCAGCGTTACGACCGGGAGTGCTGAAAAACTGTTTTTT. Its translation: CSVTTGSAEKLFF.

This chain joins TRBV4-2 and TRBJ2-7, with TRBD2 identical over 8 bases. CDR3 length equals 16 residues. Germline V lookup: CDR1 LGHNA, CDR2 YNFKEQ. The trim removed 0 bases at V and 7 bases at J, leaving 11 bases unmatched. The chain's CDR3 is CASSQDPGLGHSEQYF. For the CDR3, the DNA is TGTGCCAGCAGCCAAGATCCGGGACTAGGCCACAGTGAGCAGTACTTC.

There are a few counts of this clonotype. V usage is TRBV6-4 and J usage is TRBJ2-3; TRBD2 might be the D (6 bases). The V end lost 3 bases, the J end lost 4 bases, and 11 bases lay between the germline ends. The germline V gene encodes CDR1 MRHNA and CDR2 SNTAGT. The CDR3 covers 14 residues. The CDR3 reads CASSEGPGADTQYF. The CDR3, as DNA: TGTGCCAGCAGTGAGGGCCCGGGAGCAGATACGCAGTATTTT.

The chain links TRBV29-1 to TRBJ2-2, with D tentatively TRBD2 (5 bases). The V end was cut by 3 bases, the J end by 6 bases, with 8 bases between. Germline-derived CDR1 and CDR2 are SQVTM and ANQGSEA. There are 12 residues in the CDR3. The CDR3 DNA sequence: TGCAGCGTTGATACGGGGTCCGGGGAGCTGTTTTTT. Translation: CSVDTGSGELFF.

The chain joins TRBV5-1 to TRBJ2-7; unclear D gene. V gave up 2 bases and J gave up 0 bases, with 15 bases separating them. Germline-derived CDR1 and CDR2 are SGHRS and YFSETQ. The CDR3 contains 16 residues. CDR3 DNA: TGCGCCAGCAGCTTCTCAATCGAGTCGAGCTCCTACGAGCAGTACTTC. Translation gives CASSFSIESSSYEQYF.

V and J are TRBV28 and TRBJ2-7; 9 bases map to TRBD1. Germline V gives CDR1 MDHEN, CDR2 SYDVKM. The CDR3 is 15 residues long. The V segment lost 6 bases and the J segment 4 bases; nucleotides outside the gene matches: 10. The CDR3 region has the DNA TGTGCCAGCAGACCGGACAGGGGACTACAATACGAGCAGTACTTC. Amino acid sequence: CASRPDRGLQYEQYF.

V is TRBV12-3 or TRBV12-4 and J is TRBJ2-3; TRBD1 aligns across 9 bases. Trimming at V came to 6 bases and at J to 6 bases, leaving 10 bases not matched to a gene. The CDR3 contains 15 residues. As DNA, the CDR3 is TGTGCCAGCAGCCGTACAGGGGGCTTTAGGGATACGCAGTATTTT. Translating it yields CASSRTGGFRDTQYF.

This clonotype showed up many times. V is TRBV25-1 and J is TRBJ1-6, with D perhaps TRBD1 (6 bases). The CDR3 totals 14 residues. Per the germline V gene, CDR1 is MGHDK and CDR2 is SYGVNS. The V gene lost 3 bases and the J gene lost 14 bases, with 17 bases spanning the gap. The CDR3 is CASSDRGQPGSLHF. CDR3 nucleotides: TGTGCCAGCAGTGATAGAGGACAGCCTGGATCCCTCCACTTT. Full variable domain (rest looked up from reference TRBV25-1 and TRBJ1-6): EADIYQTPRYLVIGTGKKITLECSQTMGHDKMYWYQQDPGMELHLIHYSYGVNSTEKGDLSSESTVSRIRTEHFPLTLESARPSHTSQYLCASSDRGQPGSLHFGNGTRLTVT.

This clonotype appeared a few times. J is TRBJ2-3 and V is TRBV29-1; D is possibly TRBD1 (6 bases). The CDR3 covers 13 residues. Per the germline V gene, CDR1 is SQVTM and CDR2 is ANQGSEA. Trimming left V 3 bases short and J 6 bases short, with 13 bases between. CDR3 in amino acids: CSVENRVMDTQYF. The DNA for the CDR3 is TGCAGCGTTGAGAACAGGGTCATGGATACGCAGTATTTT.

The rearrangement uses TRBV28 and TRBJ2-5, with D perhaps TRBD2 (7 bases). V was shortened by 7 bases and J by 2 bases, with 17 bases between the two germline ends. Germline V gives CDR1 MDHEN, CDR2 SYDVKM. The CDR3 is 15 amino acids. In nucleotides, the CDR3 is TGTGCCAGCAAAAGGGGGGGGGGATTTCAAGAGACCCAGTACTTC. Amino acid sequence: CASKRGGGFQETQYF.

Here the CDR3 DNA reads TGCGCCAGCAGCTTGCGAGCGGGGGGCCGGGATACGCAGTATTTT. Protein product: CASSLRAGGRDTQYF. This chain uses TRBV5-1 with TRBJ2-3; 9 bases align to TRBD2. V lost 1 base, J lost 6 bases, and 6 bases stayed unmatched. This CDR3 comprises 15 residues. Per the germline V gene, CDR1 is SGHRS and CDR2 is YFSETQ.

Only a few counts were recorded for this clonotype. The chain links TRBV7-9 to TRBJ2-3, with 11 bases fitting TRBD2. Germline V gives CDR1 SEHNR, CDR2 FQNEAQ (reference sequence). The CDR3 has 15 residues. V trimming: 2 bases; J trimming: 7 bases; junction bases outside the gene matches: 5. CDR3 sequence reads: CASSLSGTSGYTQYF. Written as DNA, the CDR3 is TGTGCCAGCAGCTTAAGTGGGACTAGCGGATATACGCAGTATTTT.

V usage is TRBV12-3 or TRBV12-4 and J usage is TRBJ1-5; D gene uncertain. With 5 bases removed from V and 9 bases from J, the gap between germline ends came to 14 bases. The CDR3 is 13 residues long. CDR3 coding DNA: TGTGCCAGCAGTGTAGGGTCCGGCAGGCCCCAGCATTTT. Encoded protein: CASSVGSGRPQHF.

The rearrangement joins TRBV4-1 to TRBJ2-7; weak D call: TRBD1 (5 bases). Germline assignment: CDR1 MGHRA and CDR2 YSYEKL. The CDR3 has 14 amino acids. Trimming shortened V by 0 bases and J by 0 bases, and 6 bases separated the two germline ends. CDR3 sequence reads: CASSQDDSSYEQYF. The CDR3 DNA sequence: TGCGCCAGCAGCCAAGACGACAGCTCCTACGAGCAGTACTTC.

CDR3 nucleotides: TGTGCCAGCAGTCCCCCGTCGACAGGGAAAAAAGATACGCAGTATTTT. Protein product: CASSPPSTGKKDTQYF. This chain connects TRBV27 to TRBJ2-3, with 7 bases aligning to TRBD1. The CDR3 is 16 residues long. Germline CDR1 MNHEY, CDR2 SMNVEV (reference sequence). J lost 5 bases, V lost 5 bases, and 13 bases had no gene match.

Only one count was recorded for this clonotype. The rearrangement joins TRBV12-3 or TRBV12-4 to TRBJ2-1; 9 bases are a match to TRBD2. Matching the DNA end better, TRBJ2-7 makes the J call doubtful. The CDR3 totals 15 residues. The CDR3: CASSSRSSGGCEQYF. In DNA, the CDR3 is TGTGCCAGCAGTAGCAGAAGTAGCGGGGGCTGCGAGCAGTACTTC.

The chain carries TRBV3-1 and TRBJ1-1; D is perhaps TRBD1 (5 bases). V dropped 3 bases and J dropped 12 bases, with 17 bases sitting between them. Germline V CDR1 and CDR2: LGHDT, YNNKEL (reference sequence). The CDR3 is made up of 13 amino acids. CDR3 in DNA: TGTGCCAGCAGCCACGAGGGACCCCTAGACCCTTTCTTT. Its translation: CASSHEGPLDPFF.

In its sample, this clonotype was seen once. This rearrangement joins TRBV7-2 to TRBJ1-5; TRBD1 matches 8 bases. The V and J ends lost 4 bases and 4 bases, in that order; junction bases with no gene match: 6. From germline, CDR1 is SGHTA and CDR2 FQGNSA. The CDR3 is 15 residues long. The CDR3 loop reads CASSSKTGANQPQHF. CDR3 nucleotides: TGTGCCAGCAGCTCCAAGACAGGGGCGAATCAGCCCCAGCATTTT.

In its sample, this clonotype was seen many times. This chain joins TRBV4-2 and TRBJ1-5; 9 bases match TRBD1. V lost 1 base, J lost 2 bases, and 3 bases stayed unmatched. Germline values: CDR1 LGHNA, CDR2 YNFKEQ. The CDR3 spans 16 residues. The CDR3 is CASSQGDRVGNQPQHF. The CDR3 DNA follows: TGTGCCAGCAGCCAAGGGGACAGGGTTGGCAATCAGCCCCAGCATTTT.

This clonotype showed up many times. The gene calls are TRBV20-1 and TRBJ2-3; the match to TRBD2 covers 7 bases. Germline CDR1 and CDR2: DFQATT and SNEGSKA (reference sequence). Unmatched junction bases numbered 8, after V lost 1 base and J lost 1 base. The CDR3 has 16 amino acids. CDR3 DNA sequence: TGCAGTGCTAGAGCTACAAGACTAGCAGGCACAGATACGCAGTATTTT. It is translated as CSARATRLAGTDTQYF.

The gene calls are TRBV20-1 and TRBJ2-5; TRBD2 matches at 9 bases. The J call could be wrong; TRBJ2-7 is a better fit for the DNA end. Germline loops: CDR1 DFQATT, CDR2 SNEGSKA (reference sequence). CDR3 size: 14 residues. CDR3 sequence (DNA): TGCAGTGCACCAAGACTAGCGGCCTCCGGCGAGCAGTACTTC. Its protein is CSAPRLAASGEQYF.

This clonotype was seen more than once but under ten times. The chain uses TRBV6-2 or TRBV6-3 and TRBJ2-1; D possibly corresponds to TRBD1 (7 bases). Trimming pared 6 bases from V and 5 bases from J, leaving 20 bases between. Germline V gene sequence: CDR1 MNHEY, CDR2 SVGEGT. There are 16 residues in the CDR3. CDR3 region: CASSLRGAEWNNEQFF. In DNA, the CDR3 is TGTGCCAGCAGCCTCAGGGGGGCGGAGTGGAACAATGAGCAGTTCTTC.

This chain connects TRBV12-3 or TRBV12-4 to TRBJ1-2; D is undetermined. Trimming left V 2 bases short and J 5 bases short, with 21 bases between. The CDR3 extends over 17 amino acids. CDR3 DNA: TGTGCCAGCAGTTTATTAACCAGCCCCGTTGGTGGTTATGGCTACACCTTC. The encoded protein is CASSLLTSPVGGYGYTF.